This T cell receptor (beta chain) was observed in a study of shared clonotypes between healthy human individuals. General study points: Sampling included only blood; tissue repertoires likely differ. Clonotypes which were not shared had lower generation probabilities than clonotypes that all four donors shared.

Trimming removed 3 bases from V and 5 bases from J, with 10 bases in between. CDR1 is WNHNN and CDR2 is SYGVQD in the germline V gene (reference sequence). This CDR3 contains 13 residues. Positive CCR7 selection of CD45RO-negative cells yielded the naive CD8 cells, and terminally differentiated effector memory CD45RA+ cells were excluded. A remark on this clone: Its target is not known.

Using immunoSEQ multiplex PCR, the repertoire was profiled, and TCRdb retains in-frame clones only, with some absent. The table includes about 800,000 clones, 90% to 97% detected once. Specimen: naive CD8+ T cells sorted from blood. This receptor was identified in a man aged 25 to 40 in good health. The V and J genes are TRBV10-1 and TRBJ1-2; D might be TRBD1 (5 bases). The CDR3 nucleotides are TGCGCCAGCAGTGAAGGGACGGAGTATGGCTACACCTTC. Translation: CASSEGTEYGYTF.